The sequence of this TCR beta chain was determined in a study of early T cells in non-severe SARS-CoV-2 infection (dated by TCRdb to about 2021). Regarding the complete study: Because TCR sequencing relied on bulk RNA taken from unsorted whole blood, pairing of alpha and beta chains was not possible.

The junction shows trimming of 0 bases on V and 2 bases on J, and the gene matches do not reach 3 bases of it. Including the terminal cysteine and phenylalanine, the CDR3 comprises 15 residues. Only the CDR3 DNA stays, 45 bases, in frame from base 1. CDR1 and CDR2, per the germline V gene (reference sequence), are LNHNV and YYDKDF. Library construction relied on 5' RACE. The reads were generated on a NextSeq 500. In the TCR library protocol, unique molecular identifiers were attached to individual cDNA molecules to correct for PCR bias and sequencing error. Sequencing covered both TCR alpha and beta chains, and within each sample the abundances of alpha and beta sequences were tightly co-correlated. The original pipeline was this. Decombinator V4 was used to annotate TCR sequences for V gene, J gene and CDR3. TCRs were defined as expanded if a significant change between any two time points was detected under a Poisson model with p below 0.0001. TCR abundances were normalised to the total number of TCRs sequenced in each sample and reported as counts per million. TRAV1-2 paired with TRAJ12, TRAJ20 or TRAJ33 defined MAIT TCRs, while TRAV10 paired with TRAJ18 defined iNKT TCRs. VDJdb, accessed 1 November 2021, was searched for CMV, EBV and SARS-CoV-2 annotated TCRs, excluding TCRs annotated for multiple antigens. In TCRdb, the public reads were trimmed at Q25 with fastp and aligned with MiXCR, with productive beta chains retained. Records with the same CDR3 protein are collapsed into one entry carrying the most frequent genes and DNA. These V and J calls originate from TCRdb's pipeline instead of the authors' own analysis. This sample is represented by some 36,000 distinct CDR3 sequences; 6.3% of them were singletons. The top ten clones comprise over 4.5% of the sample.

Summary of the overall study and its limitations: Matching against VDJdb was skewed toward anti-spike CD8 responses, likely underestimated virus-specific expansions, and missed private and CD4 specificities.

Of note for this clonotype: It has no known antigen specificity. There are no base qualities to consult, and no much larger clone falls within one base.

A case-control design nested within a healthcare worker cohort in London, UK, was used, with weekly nasopharyngeal swab PCR tests and blood sampling performed. Healthcare workers were enrolled in the week of the UK lockdown, from 23 to 31 March 2020, and were followed every week for up to about 16 weeks. This clonotype was sampled from an adult who was a healthcare worker with PCR-confirmed SARS-CoV-2 infection or an uninfected control (not recorded which). The sequence links TRBV15 to TRBJ2-7; 8 nucleotides in the junction match TRBD2. The specimen sequenced was whole blood. Here the CDR3 is given as CATSREISGAYEQYF. The sequenced DNA is TGTGCCACCAGCAGAGAAATTAGCGGGGCCTACGAGCAGTACTTC.